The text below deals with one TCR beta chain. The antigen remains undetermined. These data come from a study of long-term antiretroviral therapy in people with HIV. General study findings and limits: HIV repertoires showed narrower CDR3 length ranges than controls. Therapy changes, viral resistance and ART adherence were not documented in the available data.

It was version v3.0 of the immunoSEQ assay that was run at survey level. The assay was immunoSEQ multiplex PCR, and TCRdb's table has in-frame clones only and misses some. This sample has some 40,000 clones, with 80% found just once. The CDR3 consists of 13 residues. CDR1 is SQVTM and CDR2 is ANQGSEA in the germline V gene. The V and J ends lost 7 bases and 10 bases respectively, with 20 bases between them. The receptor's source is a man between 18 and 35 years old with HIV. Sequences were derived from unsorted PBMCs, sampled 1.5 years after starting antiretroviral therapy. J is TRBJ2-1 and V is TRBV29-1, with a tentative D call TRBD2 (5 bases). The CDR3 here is CSGRPSGIDEQFF. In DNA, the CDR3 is TGCAGCGGCCGTCCGTCGGGGATCGACGAGCAGTTCTTC.